These 23 T cell receptor beta chains were all obtained from the same sample, sequenced in a study of identical twins. TCRdb re-called the 5' RACE reads through MiXCR, storing one row per CDR3 protein. Of about 550,000 distinct CDR3 sequences in the sample, approximately 20% were seen once. The same sample was also used in a study of yellow fever vaccine responses in identical twins.

The material sequenced was CD4+ T cells sorted from blood. The receptor source for this set is a woman under 30 in good health.

The sample holds a few counts of this clonotype. In nucleotides, the CDR3 is TGCGCCAGCAGCTTGGGTCTAACTCTAAGCGATGAGCAGTTCTTC. Translating gives CASSLGLTLSDEQFF. The chain uses TRBV5-1 and TRBJ2-1; D unresolved. CDR1 is SGHRS and CDR2 is YFSETQ in the germline V gene. The CDR3 length is 15 residues. Between the trimmed V and J ends, which lost 0 bases and 8 bases, there was a span of 15 bases.

The V and J genes are TRBV14 and TRBJ2-2, with 7 positions matching TRBD2. Per germline, CDR1 SGHDN and CDR2 FVKESK. The CDR3 covers 17 residues. Trimming at V came to 1 base and at J to 2 bases, leaving 7 bases not matched to a gene. The CDR3 sequence is CASSQARLAVNTGELFF. The CDR3 coding sequence is TGTGCCAGCAGCCAAGCCCGGCTAGCGGTTAACACCGGGGAGCTGTTTTTT. Based on the CDR3 plus reference TRBV14 and TRBJ2-2, the full variable domain is EAGVTQFPSHSVIEKGQTVTLRCDPISGHDNLYWYRRVMGKEIKFLLHFVKESKQDESGMPNNRFLAERTGGTYSTLKVQPAELEDSGVYFCASSQARLAVNTGELFFGEGSRLTVL.

The gene calls are TRBV20-1 and TRBJ2-7; 8 bases match TRBD2. Trimming took 3 bases from V and 4 from J; bases not matched to a gene: 2. There are 12 residues in the CDR3. In germline, CDR1 is DFQATT, CDR2 SNEGSKA (reference sequence). DNA for the CDR3: TGCAGTGCTAGTAAGCGGGAGTACGAGCAGTACTTC. It is translated as CSASKREYEQYF.

There are a few counts of this clonotype. The V and J genes are TRBV6-1 and TRBJ2-7; 8 bases are a match to TRBD1. CDR1 MNHNS and CDR2 SASEGT come from the germline V gene. The V and J ends lost 8 bases and 3 bases, in that order; junction bases with no gene match: 6. The length of the CDR3 is 13 residues. CDR3 DNA sequence: TGTGCCAGCCGAAGGACAGGGCACTACGAGCAGTACGTC. Protein sequence: CASRRTGHYEQYV.

This clonotype has more than one count but fewer than ten. The chain links TRBV5-1 to TRBJ2-1, with 9 bases that match TRBD1. V lost 2 bases, J lost 8 bases, and 14 bases stayed unmatched. From germline, CDR1 is SGHRS and CDR2 YFSETQ. The CDR3 covers 17 residues. The CDR3 coding sequence is TGCGCCAGCAGCTTAAGCAAAGCCGGGACAGGGCATCATGAGCAGTTCTTC. Protein product: CASSLSKAGTGHHEQFF.

The chain combines TRBV3-1 with TRBJ2-7; tentatively, D is TRBD1 (6 bases). CDR1 is LGHDT and CDR2 is YNNKEL in the germline V gene (reference sequence). CDR3 length: 16 amino acids. V was cut by 4 bases and J by 1 base, with 17 bases left in between. CDR3 region: CASSLQGSESSYEQYF. The CDR3 nucleotides are TGTGCCAGCAGCCTCCAGGGGAGCGAGAGTTCCTACGAGCAGTACTTC.

This chain links TRBV4-1 with TRBJ2-5; 9 positions match TRBD1. From germline, CDR1 is MGHRA and CDR2 YSYEKL. The V gene end was trimmed by 4 bases and the J gene end by 2 bases; junction bases not matched to a gene: 14. The CDR3 has 18 amino acids. The DNA of the CDR3 is TGCGCCAGCAGCCCCCGACGGTGGGACAGGGCAGGGCAAGAGACCCAGTACTTC. Translated, it gives CASSPRRWDRAGQETQYF.

This clonotype came up a few times. The V call is TRBV5-1, the J call TRBJ2-3, with 11 bases matching TRBD2. In germline, CDR1 is SGHRS, CDR2 YFSETQ. This CDR3 is built from 14 residues. Trimming at V came to 5 bases and at J to 7 bases, leaving 6 bases not matched to a gene. The CDR3 DNA follows: TGCGCCAGCAGATCCGGGACTAGCGGTAATACGCAGTATTTT. Translated: CASRSGTSGNTQYF.

The chain has TRBV18 and TRBJ2-5; maybe TRBD2 (6 bases). The CDR3 is 16 residues long. Trimming pared 3 bases from V and 2 bases from J, leaving 16 bases between. Germline CDR1 is KGHSH and CDR2 is LQKENI. CDR3 bases: TGTGCCAGCTCACCTCGCCTCCCCGGGACTCAAGAGACCCAGTACTTC. It translates to CASSPRLPGTQETQYF.

The V call is TRBV4-1, the J call TRBJ1-1, with no clear D. V was clipped by 3 bases and J by 5 bases, with 10 bases between them. From germline, CDR1 is MGHRA and CDR2 YSYEKL. The CDR3 extends over 13 amino acids. DNA for the CDR3: TGCGCCAGCAGCCACCCGACGGTTACTGAAGCTTTCTTT. Its protein product is CASSHPTVTEAFF.

The V gene is TRBV20-1, the J gene TRBJ2-2; D unresolved. Between the trimmed V and J ends, which lost 6 bases and 1 base, there was a span of 6 bases. The CDR3 spans 12 residues. CDR1 is DFQATT, CDR2 SNEGSKA, per germline (reference sequence). The CDR3 loop is CSASGNTGELFF. For the CDR3, the DNA is TGCAGTGCCAGTGGGAACACCGGGGAGCTGTTTTTT.

This sequence joins TRBV28 and TRBJ1-5; unclear D gene. This CDR3 has 14 amino acids. V dropped 1 base and J dropped 4 bases, with 8 bases sitting between them. CDR1 and CDR2 (germline): MDHEN, SYDVKM. The CDR3 is CASSLLGQNQPQHF. The CDR3 nucleotides are TGTGCCAGCAGTTTATTGGGCCAAAATCAGCCCCAGCATTTT.

The rearrangement joins TRBV28 to TRBJ1-2; weak D call: TRBD1 (6 bases). The CDR3 loop spans 12 amino acids. Germline-derived CDR1 and CDR2 are MDHEN and SYDVKM. The V end lost 6 bases, the J end lost 9 bases, and 14 bases lay between the germline ends. The DNA of the CDR3 is TGTGCCAGCAGAGCGCAGGGGATGCGCTACACCTTC. Translation gives CASRAQGMRYTF.

J is TRBJ2-7 and V is TRBV4-2; TRBD2 matches at 9 bases. The CDR3 is made up of 15 amino acids. V was clipped by 0 bases and J by 4 bases; unmatched bases: 4. The germline CDR1 and CDR2 sequences are LGHNA and YNFKEQ. CDR3 sequence (DNA): TGTGCCAGCAGCCAAGATAGCGGGAGTGGATACGAGCAGTACTTC. The encoded protein is CASSQDSGSGYEQYF.

CDR3 residues: CATSHKPQGGELFF. CDR3 bases: TGTGCCACCAGCCACAAGCCCCAAGGGGGGGAGCTGTTTTTT. The genes are TRBV15 and TRBJ2-2; D unclear. The germline V and J ends were trimmed by 5 bases and 8 bases, with 15 bases remaining between them. The CDR3 is 14 amino acids. Germline-derived CDR1 and CDR2 are LNHNV and YYDKDF (reference sequence). Together with reference TRBV15 and TRBJ2-2, the CDR3 gives the full variable domain: DAMVIQNPRYQVTQFGKPVTLSCSQTLNHNVMYWYQQKSSQAPKLLFHYYDKDFNNEADTPDNFQSRRPNTSFCFLDIRSPGLGDTAMYLCATSHKPQGGELFFGEGSRLTVL.

A few counts support this clonotype. The V call is TRBV12-3 or TRBV12-4, the J call TRBJ1-4; 7 bases are a match to TRBD1. The J segment lost 4 bases and the V segment lost 5 bases, leaving 13 bases of the junction unmatched. This CDR3 contains 17 residues. CDR3 sequence reads: CASSRSPRQGFNEKLFF. The DNA for the CDR3 is TGTGCCAGCAGTCGCTCCCCCAGACAGGGTTTTAATGAAAAACTGTTTTTT.

The J gene is TRBJ2-1, the V gene TRBV10-3; D might be TRBD2 (6 bases). CDR1 and CDR2 from the germline V gene are ENHRY and SYGVKD. The CDR3 is made up of 20 amino acids. Trimming pared 6 bases from V and 0 bases from J, leaving 27 bases between. CDR3 DNA sequence: TGTGCCATCAGAAGAGGTGGAGGGGCGCGGGGATCTGGCTCCTACAATGAGCAGTTCTTC. Amino acids: CAIRRGGGARGSGSYNEQFF.

This clonotype appeared a few times. The V gene is TRBV5-1, the J gene TRBJ2-1, with 9 nucleotides matching TRBD2. Looked up from germline, CDR1 is SGHRS and CDR2 is YFSETQ. This CDR3 has 16 amino acids. V dropped 0 bases and J dropped 8; count of bases not matched to a gene: 9. For the CDR3, the DNA is TGCGCCAGCAGCTTGGGTAGCGGGAGCGTTTTCGATGAGCAGTTCTTC. It encodes CASSLGSGSVFDEQFF.

A few counts support this clonotype. The V call is TRBV5-1, the J call TRBJ1-1, with D perhaps matching TRBD1 (5 bases). The CDR3 is 12 residues long. Trimming took off 3 bases at V and 7 bases at J, with 10 bases between the two ends. Germline values: CDR1 SGHRS, CDR2 YFSETQ. The CDR3 spells CASSSPTGEAFF. CDR3 DNA: TGCGCCAGCAGCTCCCCAACAGGTGAAGCTTTCTTT.

V is TRBV15 and J is TRBJ2-5; D may match TRBD1 or TRBD2 (6 bases each). The germline CDR1 and CDR2 sequences are LNHNV and YYDKDF (reference sequence). This CDR3 region has 15 residues. Trimming left V 5 bases short and J 3 bases short, with 16 bases between. CDR3 sequence (DNA): TGTGCCACCAGCGCCTTTTCGGGGGCGGAAGAGACCCAGTACTTC. Protein product: CATSAFSGAEETQYF.

CDR3 DNA sequence: TGCAGTGCTAGAGATGTGGTCGGACTATCGGGTGAGCAGTTCTTC. Translation gives CSARDVVGLSGEQFF. The chain uses TRBV20-1 and TRBJ2-1; the D gene is possibly TRBD2 (6 bases). Between the trimmed V and J ends, which lost 0 bases and 9 bases, there was a span of 18 bases. This CDR3 has 15 residues. CDR1 and CDR2 from the germline V gene are DFQATT and SNEGSKA (reference sequence).

Notes on this clonotype: The conserved final phenylalanine or tryptophan is absent from the CDR3, which likely points to a read error. It is unclear where the CDR3 begins or ends on the DNA, so no DNA is shown, and the CDR3 is as TCRdb lists it. The chain combines TRBV4-1 with TRBJ2-3. The CDR3 is 10 residues long, counting both termini. Germline V lookup: CDR1 MGHRA, CDR2 YSYEKL. CDR3 in amino acids: CASSQDLSRS.

The genes are TRBV20-1 and TRBJ2-5, with TRBD2 identical over 7 bases. CDR1 and CDR2 (germline): DFQATT, SNEGSKA (reference sequence). With V trimmed by 0 bases and J by 5 bases, 9 bases remained unmatched. This CDR3 region has 15 residues. CDR3 sequence reads: CSAREGPGRGETQYF. CDR3 sequence (DNA): TGCAGTGCTAGAGAGGGCCCAGGGCGGGGGGAGACCCAGTACTTC.